This T cell receptor beta chain came from a study of T cell repertoires in cytomegalovirus infection. Overall study context: Public TCR beta signatures marked donors with CMV infection and the matching HLA. Study results and limitations: Summed frequency of shared TCR beta families picked out CMV carriers who also had the relevant HLA. Across the ex vivo response, the dominant clonotypes were HLA-C-restricted CMV-specific TCR beta clonotypes.

V trimming: 0 bases; J trimming: 2 bases; junction bases outside the gene matches: 16. CDR1 is SGHRS and CDR2 is YFSETQ in the germline V gene. CDR3 length: 20 amino acids. One entry per CDR3 protein, called by TCRdb with MiXCR from the reads. The sample gives hundreds of thousands of distinct CDR3 sequences, approximately 24% of which show up once; 15% to 20% is in the top ten. This clonotype was detected only a few times. Its target is unknown. This clonotype was obtained from a human donor in good health (CMV status not recorded). Some clones in this sample may be carry-over from other donors' samples. Sequencing was performed on CD8+ T cells from PBMCs. The genes are TRBV5-1 and TRBJ2-1; 8 positions match TRBD1. This chain's CDR3 is CASSLAPLDRGVSPYNEQFF. The CDR3 DNA follows: TGCGCCAGCAGCTTGGCCCCTCTCGACAGGGGTGTTAGTCCCTACAATGAGCAGTTCTTC. The full variable domain, completed using reference TRBV5-1 and TRBJ2-1, is KAGVTQTPRYLIKTRGQQVTLSCSPISGHRSVSWYQQTPGQGLQFLFEYFSETQRNKGNFPGRFSGRQFSNSRSEMNVSTLELGDSALYLCASSLAPLDRGVSPYNEQFFGPGTRLTVL.